This paragraph covers one TCR beta chain sequence. The record originates from a study of CD8 T cells in Susac syndrome. The overall study: The sequenced Susac syndrome patients included five or six who had clinically active disease and fewer than 10 who were in remission.

All included Susac syndrome patients satisfied recently defined diagnostic criteria for definite or probable disease. The V gene's germline CDR1 is SGHTA and CDR2 FQGNSA. The CDR3 loop spans 13 amino acids. V was shortened by 3 bases and J by 7 bases, with 10 bases between the two germline ends. With random hexamers, reverse transcription was performed on roughly 0.45 to 1 ug of RNA. TCRdb independently ran MiXCR on the immunoSEQ multiplex PCR reads; one entry per CDR3 protein. This table holds about 76,000 distinct CDR3 sequences, approximately 93% found once. The sample comprised CD8+ T cells from PBMCs. The TCR was taken from a human donor with Susac syndrome. The chain has TRBV7-2 and TRBJ2-1; D gene unclear. The CDR3 loop reads CASSFLGGNEQFF. CDR3 DNA: TGTGCCAGCAGCTTCTTGGGTGGTAATGAGCAGTTCTTC.